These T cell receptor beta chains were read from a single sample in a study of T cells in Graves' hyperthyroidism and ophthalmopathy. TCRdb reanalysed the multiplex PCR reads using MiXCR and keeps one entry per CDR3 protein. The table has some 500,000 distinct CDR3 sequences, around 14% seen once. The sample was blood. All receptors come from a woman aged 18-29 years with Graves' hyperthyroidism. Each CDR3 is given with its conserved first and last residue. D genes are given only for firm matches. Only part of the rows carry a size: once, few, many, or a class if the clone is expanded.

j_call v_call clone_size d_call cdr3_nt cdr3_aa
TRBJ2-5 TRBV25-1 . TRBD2 TGTGCCAGCGGAGAAGGACTAGCGGGAGCGGGTGAGACCCAGTACTTC CASGEGLAGAGETQYF
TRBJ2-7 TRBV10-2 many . TGCGCCAGCAGTGATAGGGCCCCTTGGGAGCAGTACTTC CASSDRAPWEQYF
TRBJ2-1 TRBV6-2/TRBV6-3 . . TGTGCCAGGGTCCGGCAGGGTTCGTACAATGAGCAGTTCTTC CARVRQGSYNEQFF
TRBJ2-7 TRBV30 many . TGTGCCTGGGGGGTAAGCTACGAGCAGTACTTC CAWGVSYEQYF
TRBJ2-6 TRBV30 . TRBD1 TGTGCCGTCTACAGGGGTCCTGGGGCCAACGTCCTGACTTTC CAVYRGPGANVLTF
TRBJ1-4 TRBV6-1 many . TGTGCCAGCAGTCCATCCATCGCTAGATCCGATGAAAAACTGTTTTTT CASSPSIARSDEKLFF
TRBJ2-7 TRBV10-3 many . TGTGCCATCAGTGGAGCAATTCGACAGGCTTCCTACGAGCAGTACTTC CAISGAIRQASYEQYF
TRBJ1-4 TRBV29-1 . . TGCAGCGTTGAACCTTTTGGGGGGCAAGATAGGGAAAAACTGTTTTTT CSVEPFGGQDREKLFF
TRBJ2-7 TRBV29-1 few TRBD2 TGCAGCGGTGTGACTAGCGGGAACACCTACGAGCAGTACTTC CSGVTSGNTYEQYF
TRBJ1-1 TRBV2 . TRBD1 TGTGCCAGCAGTACTCAGGGACAGGGAGGGTCCCGAAGGACTGAAGCTTTCTTT CASSTQGQGGSRRTEAFF
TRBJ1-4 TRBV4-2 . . TGTGCCAGCAGCCAAGCCCGGGACGTAGATGAAAAACTGTTTTTT CASSQARDVDEKLFF
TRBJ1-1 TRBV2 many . TGTGCCAGCAGTGGCCAAGGGGCGCGCACTGAAGCTTTCTTT CASSGQGARTEAFF
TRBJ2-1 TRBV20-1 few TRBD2 TGCAGTGCTAGAGATGGATATCTAGCGGGGGGGAATGAGCAGTTCTTC CSARDGYLAGGNEQFF
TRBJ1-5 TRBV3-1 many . TGTGCCAGCAGCCAAGTTTCGGGAGTGGGACAGCCCCAGCATTTT CASSQVSGVGQPQHF
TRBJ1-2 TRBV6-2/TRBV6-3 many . TGTGCCAGCAGTCACCCCGTACAGCTCATCTATGGCTACACCTTC CASSHPVQLIYGYTF
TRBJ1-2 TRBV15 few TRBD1 TGTGCCACCAGCAGAGATAAGACAGGGCTTGGCTACACCTTC CATSRDKTGLGYTF
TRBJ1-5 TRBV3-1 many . TGTGCCAGCAGCCAAGAAACAAATAGCAATCAGCCCCAGCATTTT CASSQETNSNQPQHF
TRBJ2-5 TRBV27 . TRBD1 TGTGCCAGCCGCAGGTCAGGGGGCGGCAGTAAGACCCAGTACTTC CASRRSGGGSKTQYF
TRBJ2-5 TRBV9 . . TGTGCCAGCAGCGTAGTCCCCTGGGGCCAAGAGACCCAGTACTTC CASSVVPWGQETQYF
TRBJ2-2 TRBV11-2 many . TGTGCCAGCATCTCCGGACTCACCGGGGAGCTGTTTTTT CASISGLTGELFF
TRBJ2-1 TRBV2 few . TGTGCCAGCAACCCAGACCGGGAAAATGAGCAGTTCTTC CASNPDRENEQFF
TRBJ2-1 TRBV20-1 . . TGCAGTGCTAGATTCCGGGATCACAATGAGCAGTTCTTC CSARFRDHNEQFF
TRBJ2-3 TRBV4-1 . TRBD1 TGCGCCAGCAGAGAACAGGGGGCGTCAGATACGCAGTATTTT CASREQGASDTQYF
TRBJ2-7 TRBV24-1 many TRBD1 TGTGCCACCAGTGATCCACGGACAGGGATACACGAGCAGTACTTC CATSDPRTGIHEQYF
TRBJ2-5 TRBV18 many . TGTGCCAGCTCACCGTTAGCGGAAGAGACCCAGTACTTC CASSPLAEETQYF
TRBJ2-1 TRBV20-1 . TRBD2 TGCAGTGCCCATAGCGGGAGCCACAATGAGCAGTTCTTC CSAHSGSHNEQFF
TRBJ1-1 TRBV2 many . TGTGCCAGCAGTGAAAGCAGGGCAGGTCCGGCTTTCTTT CASSESRAGPAFF
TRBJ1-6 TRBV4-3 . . TGCGCCAGCAGCCAACTAGAAGGTGGAAATTCACCCCTCCACTTT CASSQLEGGNSPLHF
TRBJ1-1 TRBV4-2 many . TGTGCCAGCAGCCAATCGGGCAGGGACGGTGGGGTGGCTTTCTTT CASSQSGRDGGVAFF
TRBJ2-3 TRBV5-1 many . TGCGCCAGCAGCTTGGAGTTGCGGAGTTGGTTTCCAACGAGCACAGATACGCAGTATTTT CASSLELRSWFPTSTDTQYF
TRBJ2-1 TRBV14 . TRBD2 TGTGCCAGCAGCCCTTGGACTAGCGGGGTCCGCAATGAGCAGTTCTTC CASSPWTSGVRNEQFF
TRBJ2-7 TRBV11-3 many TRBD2 TGTGCCAGCAGCCTGACTAGCGGGAACTCCTACGAGCAGTACTTC CASSLTSGNSYEQYF